A single TCR beta chain is shown here with its context. The antigen is not known. From germline, CDR1 is GTSNPN and CDR2 SVGIG (reference sequence). This CDR3 spans 12 amino acids. Trimming removed 4 bases from V and 2 bases from J, with 9 bases in between. A multiplex PCR was run with 60 Vbeta primers and 13 Jbeta primers. This table comes from immunoSEQ multiplex PCR, and its TCRdb copy is limited to in-frame clones, with some not included. The sample lists under 150,000 clones; about 80% were seen once. This sample was taken from a study of cytomegalovirus exposure and HLA in healthy donors. Study-level background: Out of 150 million to 200 million T cells, an earlier analysis found some 120 million unique TCR beta sequences in total. Study results and limitations: Rates of TCR association differed by HLA locus in a later analysis, with DRB1 highest and HLA-C lowest. CMV serostatus was the only immune exposure information that was available.

Sequencing was carried out using PBMCs. The chain couples TRBV30 to TRBJ2-7; tentative D call: TRBD2 (5 bases). The clonotype comes from a man in his thirties or forties in good health and CMV-seropositive. DNA of the CDR3: TGTGCCTGGACTCGGGGAACCTACGAGCAGTACTTC. This gives the protein CAWTRGTYEQYF. The whole variable domain, filled in from reference TRBV30 and TRBJ2-7, reads SQTIHQWPATLVQPVGSPLSLECTVEGTSNPNLYWYRQAAGRGLQLLFYSVGIGQISSEVPQNLSASRPQDRQFILSSKKLLLSDSGFYLCAWTRGTYEQYFGPGTRLTVT.